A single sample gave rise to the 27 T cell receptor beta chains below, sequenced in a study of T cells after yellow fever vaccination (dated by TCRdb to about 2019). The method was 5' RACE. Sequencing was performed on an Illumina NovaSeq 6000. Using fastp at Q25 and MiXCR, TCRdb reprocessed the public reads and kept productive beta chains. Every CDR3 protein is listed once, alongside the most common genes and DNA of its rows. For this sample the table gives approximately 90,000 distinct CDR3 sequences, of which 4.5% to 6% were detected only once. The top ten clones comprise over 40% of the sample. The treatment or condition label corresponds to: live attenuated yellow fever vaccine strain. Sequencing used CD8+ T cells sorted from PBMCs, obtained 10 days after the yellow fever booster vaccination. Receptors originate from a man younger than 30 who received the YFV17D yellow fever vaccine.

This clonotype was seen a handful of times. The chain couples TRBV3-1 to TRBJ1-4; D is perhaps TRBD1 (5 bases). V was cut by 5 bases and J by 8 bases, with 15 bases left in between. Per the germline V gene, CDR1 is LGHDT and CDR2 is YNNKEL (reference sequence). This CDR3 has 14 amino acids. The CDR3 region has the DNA TGTGCCAGCAGCGACGACAGCGTTTGGGAAAAACTGTTTTTT. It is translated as CASSDDSVWEKLFF.

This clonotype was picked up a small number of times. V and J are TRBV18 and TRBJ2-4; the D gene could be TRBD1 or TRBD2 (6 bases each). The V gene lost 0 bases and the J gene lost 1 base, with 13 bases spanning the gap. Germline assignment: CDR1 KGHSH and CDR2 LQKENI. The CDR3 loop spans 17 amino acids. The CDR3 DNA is TGTGCCAGCTCACCACCGAACAGGGAGGACGCCAAAAACATTCAGTACTTC. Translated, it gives CASSPPNREDAKNIQYF.

CDR3 DNA: TGTGCCAGCAGCTTTGGATTGGGTATGGAAACTAATCAGCCCCAGCATTTT. Protein product: CASSFGLGMETNQPQHF. The chain recombines TRBV7-9 with TRBJ1-5, with D unresolved. The CDR3 is made up of 17 amino acids. Trimming left V 3 bases short and J 4 bases short, with 19 bases between. The germline V gene encodes CDR1 SEHNR and CDR2 FQNEAQ (reference sequence).

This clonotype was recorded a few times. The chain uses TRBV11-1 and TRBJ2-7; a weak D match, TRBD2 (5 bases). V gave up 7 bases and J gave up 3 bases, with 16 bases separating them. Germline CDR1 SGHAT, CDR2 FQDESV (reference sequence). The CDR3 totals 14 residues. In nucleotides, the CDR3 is TGTGCCAGCACCCCGGGGTTCGGTTTCTACGAGCAGTACTTC. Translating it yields CASTPGFGFYEQYF.

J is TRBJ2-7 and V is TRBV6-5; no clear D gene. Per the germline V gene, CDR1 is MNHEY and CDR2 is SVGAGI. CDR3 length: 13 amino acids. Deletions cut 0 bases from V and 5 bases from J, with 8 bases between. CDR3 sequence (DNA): TGTGCCAGCAGTTACTCAAGGGTTCACGAGCAGTACGTC. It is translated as CASSYSRVHEQYV.

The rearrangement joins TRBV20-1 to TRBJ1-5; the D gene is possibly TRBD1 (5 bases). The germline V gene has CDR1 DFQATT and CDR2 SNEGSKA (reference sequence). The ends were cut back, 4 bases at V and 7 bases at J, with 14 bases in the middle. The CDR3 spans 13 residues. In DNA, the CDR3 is TGCAGTGCTAAAGGACGGGGGGGGCAGCCCCAGCATTTT. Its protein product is CSAKGRGGQPQHF.

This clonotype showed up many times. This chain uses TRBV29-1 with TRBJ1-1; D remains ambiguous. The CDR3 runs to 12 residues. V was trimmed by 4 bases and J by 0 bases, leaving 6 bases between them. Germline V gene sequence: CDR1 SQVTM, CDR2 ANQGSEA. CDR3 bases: TGCAGCGTTGGACGGATGAACACTGAAGCTTTCTTT. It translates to CSVGRMNTEAFF.

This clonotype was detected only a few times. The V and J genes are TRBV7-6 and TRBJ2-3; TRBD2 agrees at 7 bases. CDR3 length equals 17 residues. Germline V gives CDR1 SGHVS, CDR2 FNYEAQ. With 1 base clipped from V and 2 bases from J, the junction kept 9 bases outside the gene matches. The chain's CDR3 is CASSLDPTGGTTDTQYF. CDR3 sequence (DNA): TGTGCCAGCAGCTTAGACCCAACGGGGGGAACCACAGATACGCAGTATTTT.

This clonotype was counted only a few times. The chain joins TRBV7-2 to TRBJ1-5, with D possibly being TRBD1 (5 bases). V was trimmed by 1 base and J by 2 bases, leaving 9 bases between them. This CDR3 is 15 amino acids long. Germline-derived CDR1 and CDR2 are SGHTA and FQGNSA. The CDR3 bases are TGTGCCAGCAGCTTAGAGACAGCGGGCAATCAGCCCCAGCATTTT. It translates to CASSLETAGNQPQHF.

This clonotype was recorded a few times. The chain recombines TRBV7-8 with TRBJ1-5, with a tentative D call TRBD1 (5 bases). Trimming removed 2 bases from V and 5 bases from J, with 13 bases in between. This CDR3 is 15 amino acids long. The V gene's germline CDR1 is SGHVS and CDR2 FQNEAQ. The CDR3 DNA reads TGTGCCAGCAGCTTAAGAGGGGTGGGTGATCAGCCCCAGCATTTT. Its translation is CASSLRGVGDQPQHF.

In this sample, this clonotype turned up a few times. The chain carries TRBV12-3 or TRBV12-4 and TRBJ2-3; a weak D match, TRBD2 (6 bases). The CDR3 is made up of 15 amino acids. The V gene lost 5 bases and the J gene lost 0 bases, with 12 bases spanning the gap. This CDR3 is CASSPGRSSTDTQYF. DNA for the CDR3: TGTGCCAGCAGTCCAGGGAGGTCGAGCACAGATACGCAGTATTTT.

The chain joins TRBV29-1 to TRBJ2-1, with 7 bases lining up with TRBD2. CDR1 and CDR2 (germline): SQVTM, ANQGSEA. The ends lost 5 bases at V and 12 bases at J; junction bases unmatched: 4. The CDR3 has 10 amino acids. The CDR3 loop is CSVSWGGQFF. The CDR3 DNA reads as TGCAGCGTTTCATGGGGGGGGCAGTTCTTC.

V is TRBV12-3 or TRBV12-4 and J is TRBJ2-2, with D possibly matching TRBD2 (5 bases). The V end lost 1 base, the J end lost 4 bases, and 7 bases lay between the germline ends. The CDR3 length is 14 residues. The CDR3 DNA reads TGTGCCAGCAGTTTAGTGGGAGCCACCGGGGAGCTGTTTTTT. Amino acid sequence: CASSLVGATGELFF.

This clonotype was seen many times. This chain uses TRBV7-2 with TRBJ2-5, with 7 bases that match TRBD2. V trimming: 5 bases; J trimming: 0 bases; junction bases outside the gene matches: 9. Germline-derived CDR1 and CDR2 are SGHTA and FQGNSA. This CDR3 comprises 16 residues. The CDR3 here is CASSPGLVPYQETQYF. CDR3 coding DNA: TGTGCCAGCAGCCCCGGACTAGTACCGTACCAAGAGACCCAGTACTTC.

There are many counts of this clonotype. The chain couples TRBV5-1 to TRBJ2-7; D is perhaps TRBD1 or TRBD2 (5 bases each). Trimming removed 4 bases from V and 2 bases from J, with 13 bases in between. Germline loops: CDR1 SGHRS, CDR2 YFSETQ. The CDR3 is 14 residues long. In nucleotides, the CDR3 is TGCGCCAGCAGCCTCCGGGACCGAGCCTACGAGCAGTACTTC. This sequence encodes CASSLRDRAYEQYF. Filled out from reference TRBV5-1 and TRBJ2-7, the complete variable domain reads KAGVTQTPRYLIKTRGQQVTLSCSPISGHRSVSWYQQTPGQGLQFLFEYFSETQRNKGNFPGRFSGRQFSNSRSEMNVSTLELGDSALYLCASSLRDRAYEQYFGPGTRLTVT.

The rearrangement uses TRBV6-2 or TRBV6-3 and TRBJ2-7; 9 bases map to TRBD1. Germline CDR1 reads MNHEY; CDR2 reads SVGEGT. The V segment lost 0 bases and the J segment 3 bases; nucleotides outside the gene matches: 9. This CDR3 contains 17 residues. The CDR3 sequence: CASSYSPRDRVFYEQYF. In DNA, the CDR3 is TGTGCCAGCAGTTACTCACCACGGGACAGGGTATTCTACGAGCAGTACTTC.

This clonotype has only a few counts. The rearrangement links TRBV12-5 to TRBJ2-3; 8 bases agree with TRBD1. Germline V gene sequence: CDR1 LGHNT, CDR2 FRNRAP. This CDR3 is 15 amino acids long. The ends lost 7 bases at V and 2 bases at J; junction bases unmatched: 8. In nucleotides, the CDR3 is TGTGCTAGTGCTAGGGGGACAGGAGACACAGATACGCAGTATTTT. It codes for CASARGTGDTDTQYF.

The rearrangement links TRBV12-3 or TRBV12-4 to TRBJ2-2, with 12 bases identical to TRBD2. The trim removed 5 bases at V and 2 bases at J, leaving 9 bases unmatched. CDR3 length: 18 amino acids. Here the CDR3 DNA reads TGTGCCAGCAGTGTAACGACTAGCGGGGGCCCTAACACCGGGGAGCTGTTTTTT. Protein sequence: CASSVTTSGGPNTGELFF.

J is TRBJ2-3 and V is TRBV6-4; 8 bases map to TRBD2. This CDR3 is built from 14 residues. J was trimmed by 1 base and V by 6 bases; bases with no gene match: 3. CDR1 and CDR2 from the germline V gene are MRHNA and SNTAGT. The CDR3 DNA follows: TGTGCCAGCAGCCATAGCGGGGGCACAGATACGCAGTATTTT. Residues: CASSHSGGTDTQYF.

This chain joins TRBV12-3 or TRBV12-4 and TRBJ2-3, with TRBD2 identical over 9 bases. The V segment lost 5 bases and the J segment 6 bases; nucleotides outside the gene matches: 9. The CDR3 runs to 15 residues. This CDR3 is CASSPQLAGIDTQYF. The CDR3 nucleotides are TGTGCCAGCAGTCCCCAACTAGCGGGTATCGATACGCAGTATTTT.

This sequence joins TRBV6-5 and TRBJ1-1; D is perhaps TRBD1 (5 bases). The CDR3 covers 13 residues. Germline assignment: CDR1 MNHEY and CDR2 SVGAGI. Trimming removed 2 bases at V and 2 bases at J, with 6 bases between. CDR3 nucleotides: TGTGCCAGCAGTTACGGGGGAAACACTGAAGCTTTCTTT. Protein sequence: CASSYGGNTEAFF.

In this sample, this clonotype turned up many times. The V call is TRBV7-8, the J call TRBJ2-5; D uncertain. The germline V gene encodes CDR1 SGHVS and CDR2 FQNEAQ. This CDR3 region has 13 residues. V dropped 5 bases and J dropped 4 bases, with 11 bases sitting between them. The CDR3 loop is CASSPTGGETQYF. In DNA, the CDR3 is TGTGCCAGCAGCCCTACCGGCGGAGAGACCCAGTACTTC.

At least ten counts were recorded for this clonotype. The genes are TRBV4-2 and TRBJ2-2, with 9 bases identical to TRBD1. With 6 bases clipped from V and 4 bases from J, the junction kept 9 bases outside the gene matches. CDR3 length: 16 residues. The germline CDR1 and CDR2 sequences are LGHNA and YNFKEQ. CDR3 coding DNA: TGTGCCAGCAGTCGGTCCGGGACAGGGACCACCGGGGAGCTGTTTTTT. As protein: CASSRSGTGTTGELFF.

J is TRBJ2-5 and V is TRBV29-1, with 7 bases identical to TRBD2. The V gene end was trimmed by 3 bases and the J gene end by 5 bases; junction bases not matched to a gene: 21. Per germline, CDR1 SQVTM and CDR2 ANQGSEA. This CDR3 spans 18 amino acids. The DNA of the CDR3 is TGCAGCGTTGATAACCCAAGGACTACTATCCCGCGGGGGGAGACCCAGTACTTC. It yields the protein CSVDNPRTTIPRGETQYF.

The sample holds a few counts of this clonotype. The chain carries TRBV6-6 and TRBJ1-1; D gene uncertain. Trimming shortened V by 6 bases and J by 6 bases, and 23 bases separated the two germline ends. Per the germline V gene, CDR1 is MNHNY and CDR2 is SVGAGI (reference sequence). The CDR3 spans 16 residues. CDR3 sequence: CASSLLERTEVPEAFF. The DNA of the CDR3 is TGTGCCAGCAGCTTACTCGAGAGAACCGAGGTCCCTGAAGCTTTCTTT.

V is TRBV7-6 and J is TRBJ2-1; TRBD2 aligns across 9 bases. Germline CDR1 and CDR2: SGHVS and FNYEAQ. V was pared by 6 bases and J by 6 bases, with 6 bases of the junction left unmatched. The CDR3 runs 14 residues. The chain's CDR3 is CASSLAGISNEQFF. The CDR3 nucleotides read TGTGCCAGCAGTCTAGCGGGGATATCCAATGAGCAGTTCTTC.

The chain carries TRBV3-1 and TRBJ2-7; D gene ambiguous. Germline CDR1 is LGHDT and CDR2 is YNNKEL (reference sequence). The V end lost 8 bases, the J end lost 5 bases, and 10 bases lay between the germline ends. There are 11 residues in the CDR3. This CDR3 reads CASLWVHEQYV. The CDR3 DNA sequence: TGTGCCAGCCTTTGGGTCCACGAGCAGTACGTC.